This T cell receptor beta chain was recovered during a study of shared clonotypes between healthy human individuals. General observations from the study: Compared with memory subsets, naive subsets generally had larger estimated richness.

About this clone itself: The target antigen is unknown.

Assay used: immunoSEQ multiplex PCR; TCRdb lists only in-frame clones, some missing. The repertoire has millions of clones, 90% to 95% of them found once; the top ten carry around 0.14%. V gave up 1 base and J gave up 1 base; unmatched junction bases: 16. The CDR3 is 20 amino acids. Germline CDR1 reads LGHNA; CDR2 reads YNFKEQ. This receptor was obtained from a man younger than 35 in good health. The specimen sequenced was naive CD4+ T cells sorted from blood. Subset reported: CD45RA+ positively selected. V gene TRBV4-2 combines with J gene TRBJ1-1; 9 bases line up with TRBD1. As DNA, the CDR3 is TGTGCCAGCAGCCAAGCCACATCCATCCCCGGGACAGGGACGAACACTGAAGCTTTCTTT. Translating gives CASSQATSIPGTGTNTEAFF.